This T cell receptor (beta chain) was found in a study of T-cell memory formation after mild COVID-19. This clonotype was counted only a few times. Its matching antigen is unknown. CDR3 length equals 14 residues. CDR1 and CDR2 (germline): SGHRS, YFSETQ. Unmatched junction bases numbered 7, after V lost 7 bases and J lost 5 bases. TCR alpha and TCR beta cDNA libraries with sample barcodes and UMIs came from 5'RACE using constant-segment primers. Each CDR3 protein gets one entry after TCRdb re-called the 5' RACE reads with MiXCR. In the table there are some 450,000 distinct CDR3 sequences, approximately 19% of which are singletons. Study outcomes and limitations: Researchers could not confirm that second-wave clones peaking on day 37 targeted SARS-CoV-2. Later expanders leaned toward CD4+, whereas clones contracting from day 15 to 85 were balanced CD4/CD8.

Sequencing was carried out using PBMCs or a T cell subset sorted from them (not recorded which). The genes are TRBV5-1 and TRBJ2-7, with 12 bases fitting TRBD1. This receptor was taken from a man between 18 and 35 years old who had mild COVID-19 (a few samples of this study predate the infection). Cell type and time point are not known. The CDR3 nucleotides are TGCGCCAGCGAAACCGGGACAGGGGGCGACGAGCAGTACTTC. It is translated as CASETGTGGDEQYF.